Below are 29 T cell receptor beta chains sequenced from a single sample in a study of blood T cell repertoires in COVID-19. Measured with immunoSEQ multiplex PCR; TCRdb has only the in-frame clones, and not every one. Of around 270,000 clones in the sample, approximately 88% are singletons; the top ten hold 2.5% to 4%. The sequenced material came from PBMCs or T cells enriched from blood (not recorded which). The origin of the receptors is a woman between 35 and 50 years old who had been exposed to COVID-19.

This clone appeared once. This rearrangement joins TRBV5-1 to TRBJ2-7; 10 bases fit TRBD2. The CDR3 contains 18 residues. CDR1 SGHRS and CDR2 YFSETQ come from the germline V gene. The CDR3 sequence: CASSLDGLAGVLGYEQYV. CDR3 sequence (DNA): TGTGCCAGCAGCTTGGATGGCCTAGCGGGAGTTTTGGGGTACGAGCAGTACGTC.

This chain links TRBV2 with TRBJ1-5; 9 bases match TRBD1. V shed 5 bases, J shed 6 bases, and the junction held 5 bases outside the gene matches. The CDR3 is 14 residues long. In germline, CDR1 is SNHLY, CDR2 FYNNEI. CDR3 sequence: CASSLDRGGQPQHF. CDR3 bases: TGTGCCAGCAGTTTGGACAGGGGTGGTCAGCCCCAGCATTTT.

The chain carries TRBV4-3 and TRBJ2-2, with 9 bases matching TRBD2. CDR3 length equals 15 residues. The V gene end was trimmed by 5 bases and the J gene end by 6 bases; junction bases not matched to a gene: 7. The germline V gene encodes CDR1 LGHNA and CDR2 YSLEER. The CDR3 is CASSFGAGGPGELFF. The CDR3 nucleotides read TGCGCCAGCAGCTTCGGGGCGGGAGGGCCCGGGGAGCTGTTTTTT.

This clone turned up a few times. This chain joins TRBV3-1 (or the pseudogene TRBV3-2) and TRBJ2-1; maybe TRBD2 (5 bases). V was shortened by 6 bases and J by 1 base, with 13 bases between the two germline ends. From germline, CDR1 is LGHDT and CDR2 YNNKEL (reference sequence). The CDR3 covers 15 residues. CDR3 nucleotides: TGTGCCAGCAGTCACGGACTGGGGTCCTACAATGAGCAGTTCTTC. Its protein product is CASSHGLGSYNEQFF.

The chain links TRBV7-2 to TRBJ2-1; 10 nucleotides align to TRBD2. The CDR3 contains 16 residues. The V gene's germline CDR1 is SGHTA and CDR2 FQGNSA. After removal of 3 bases from V and 7 bases from J, the junction contained 9 bases not matched to a gene. As DNA, the CDR3 is TGTGCCAGCAGCTTCTATCCGGGACTAGCGAATAATGAGCAGTTCTTC. This encodes CASSFYPGLANNEQFF.

This clone was seen a few times. The J gene is TRBJ2-1, the V gene TRBV9; 14 nucleotides line up with TRBD2. The CDR3 totals 16 residues. Germline V gene lookup returns CDR1 SGDLS and CDR2 YYNGEE. Trimming removed 4 bases from V and 7 bases from J; junction bases left unmatched: 7. In nucleotides, the CDR3 is TGTGCCAGCAGCTCAGGACTAGCGGGAGGTAGAAATGAGCAGTTCTTC. Translation: CASSSGLAGGRNEQFF. Using reference TRBV9 and TRBJ2-1 for the parts outside the CDR3, the full variable domain is DSGVTQTPKHLITATGQRVTLRCSPRSGDLSVYWYQQSLDQGLQFLIQYYNGEERAKGNILERFSAQQFPDLHSELNLSSLELGDSALYFCASSSGLAGGRNEQFFGPGTRLTVL.

This clone occurred once. The rearrangement links TRBV7-9 to TRBJ2-7, with 7 bases that match TRBD1. Germline CDR1 is SEHNR and CDR2 is FQNEAQ (reference sequence). The CDR3 runs to 14 residues. V was clipped by 1 base and J by 3 bases; unmatched bases: 3. The CDR3 is CASSLETGVYEQYV. The CDR3 DNA reads TGTGCCAGCAGCTTAGAAACAGGGGTCTACGAGCAGTACGTC.

This rearrangement joins TRBV7-3 to TRBJ2-2, with TRBD1 as a possible D gene (6 bases). The V and J ends lost 2 bases and 7 bases respectively, with 8 bases between them. The V gene's germline CDR1 is SGHTA and CDR2 FQGTGA. The CDR3 is 13 residues long. This CDR3 reads CASSLGGSGELFF. The CDR3 DNA reads TGTGCCAGCAGCTTAGGGGGCAGCGGGGAGCTGTTTTTT.

The rearrangement links TRBV21-1 to TRBJ2-1; the D call of TRBD2 is as the table states it, not checked on the DNA. TRBV21-1 is designated a pseudogene. CDR3 size: 18 residues. CDR3 region: CASSNGWGATSGGNEQFF. The CDR3 DNA follows: TGTGCCAGCAGCAATGGATGGGGTGCGACTAGCGGGGGAAATGAGCAGTTCTTC.

In this sample, this clone turned up a few times. The chain joins TRBV5-6 to TRBJ2-7; the D is unclear. The CDR3 has 14 amino acids. The germline V and J ends were trimmed by 0 bases and 2 bases, with 9 bases remaining between them. Germline CDR1 and CDR2: SGHDT and YYEEEE. This CDR3 reads CASSLGAVTYEQYV. The DNA of the CDR3 is TGTGCCAGCAGCTTGGGGGCAGTTACCTACGAGCAGTACGTC.

The chain combines TRBV11-3 with TRBJ2-3; tentatively, D is TRBD1 (5 bases). This CDR3 is 14 amino acids long. Germline assignment: CDR1 SGHNT and CDR2 YENEEA. Trimming cost V 5 bases and J 1 base, with 10 bases left between them. DNA of the CDR3: TGTGCCAGCAGCCCAGACAGACGCACAGATACGCAGTATTTT. Translated: CASSPDRRTDTQYF. Filled out from reference TRBV11-3 and TRBJ2-3, the complete variable domain reads EAGVVQSPRYKIIEKKQPVAFWCNPISGHNTLYWYLQNLGQGPELLIRYENEEAVDDSQLPKDRFSAERLKGVDSTLKIQPAELGDSAVYLCASSPDRRTDTQYFGPGTRLTVL.

This chain connects TRBV7-9 to TRBJ2-2; D ambiguous. V was shortened by 3 bases and J by 1 base, with 6 bases between the two germline ends. The CDR3 length is 14 residues. Germline assignment: CDR1 SEHNR and CDR2 FQNEAQ (reference sequence). The CDR3 is CASSFEVNTGELFF. The CDR3 nucleotides read TGTGCCAGCAGCTTCGAGGTGAACACCGGGGAGCTGTTTTTT.

Here the CDR3 DNA reads TGTGCCAGCAGCGGCCGACTAGCAAAATACAATGAGCAGTTCTTC. This encodes CASSGRLAKYNEQFF. This chain joins TRBV9 and TRBJ2-1; TRBD2 aligns across 7 bases. The CDR3 runs 15 residues. Germline lookup yields CDR1 SGDLS and CDR2 YYNGEE. With 3 bases clipped from V and 4 bases from J, the junction kept 7 bases outside the gene matches.

V usage is TRBV5-4 and J usage is TRBJ1-5; TRBD1 is a possible D gene (6 bases). This CDR3 comprises 14 residues. V lost 0 bases to trimming and J lost 4 bases, with 8 bases between them. Germline V lookup: CDR1 SGHNT, CDR2 YYREEE (reference sequence). The CDR3 DNA reads TGTGCCAGCAGCTTGGACAGGGCAAATCAGCCCCAGCATTTT. Translating gives CASSLDRANQPQHF.

The chain combines TRBV4-3 with TRBJ2-1; 12 nucleotides align to TRBD2. The germline V gene has CDR1 LGHNA and CDR2 YSLEER. Trimming at V came to 4 bases and at J to 5 bases, leaving 6 bases not matched to a gene. This CDR3 has 16 amino acids. CDR3 in DNA: TGCGCCAGCAGCCGAACACTAGCGGGAGGCAACAATGAGCAGTTCTTC. Encoded protein: CASSRTLAGGNNEQFF.

The V call is TRBV4-2, the J call TRBJ1-2, with 11 bases lining up with TRBD1. The germline V gene encodes CDR1 LGHNA and CDR2 YNFKEQ. The V segment lost 6 bases and the J segment 3 bases; nucleotides outside the gene matches: 12. The CDR3 contains 17 residues. The chain's CDR3 is CASSQAIPGQGDYGYTF. The CDR3 DNA sequence: TGTGCCAGCAGTCAGGCCATCCCGGGACAGGGGGACTATGGCTACACCTTC.

V and J are TRBV7-9 and TRBJ2-3; 9 bases are shared with TRBD2. This CDR3 comprises 16 residues. Trimming cost V 4 bases and J 3 bases; bases outside gene matches: 8. In germline, CDR1 is SEHNR, CDR2 FQNEAQ (reference sequence). The CDR3 sequence is CASSWRFAGGTDTQYF. The CDR3 region has the DNA TGTGCCAGCAGCTGGAGGTTTGCGGGAGGGACAGATACGCAGTATTTT.

The CDR3 sequence is CATSDGERAFGNEQFF. In DNA, the CDR3 is TGTGCCACCAGTGATGGAGAGCGGGCGTTTGGGAATGAGCAGTTCTTC. V and J are TRBV24-1 and TRBJ2-1; a weak D match, TRBD2 (6 bases). The CDR3 contains 16 residues. The germline CDR1 and CDR2 sequences are KGHDR and SFDVKD. Deletions cut 3 bases from V and 7 bases from J, with 18 bases between.

The rearrangement joins TRBV7-2 to TRBJ2-2; no clear D. V was trimmed by 5 bases and J by 2 bases, leaving 9 bases between them. Germline CDR1 reads SGHTA; CDR2 reads FQGNSA. This CDR3 region has 14 residues. The CDR3 bases are TGTGCCAGCAGCCAGACAAAAAACACCGGGGAGCTGTTTTTT. Amino acids: CASSQTKNTGELFF.

This clone was counted once. V usage is TRBV28 and J usage is TRBJ1-2; D gene ambiguous. The CDR3 spans 13 residues. V lost 4 bases and J lost 0, with 6 bases in between. Germline V CDR1 and CDR2: MDHEN, SYDVKM. Written as DNA, the CDR3 is TGTGCCAGCAGTTACGGGGCTAACTATGGCTACACCTTC. Its protein product is CASSYGANYGYTF.

This clone was seen only once. The rearrangement joins TRBV19 to TRBJ2-4, with a weak D call TRBD1 (6 bases). The V gene's germline CDR1 is LNHDA and CDR2 SQIVND (reference sequence). CDR3 size: 13 residues. The germline V and J ends were trimmed by 4 bases and 7 bases, with 11 bases remaining between them. The CDR3 region is CASSTDSRNIQYF. The CDR3 DNA reads TGTGCCAGTAGTACGGACAGTAGGAACATTCAGTACTTC.

The chain combines TRBV28 with TRBJ1-5; 8 nucleotides line up with TRBD1. V lost 6 bases to trimming and J lost 3 bases; unmatched junction nucleotides: 4. CDR1 is MDHEN and CDR2 is SYDVKM in the germline V gene. The CDR3 contains 14 residues. This CDR3 reads CASRATGANQPQHF. The CDR3 DNA is TGTGCCAGCAGGGCGACAGGGGCCAATCAGCCCCAGCATTTT.

This clone was found a few times. V gene TRBV25-1 combines with J gene TRBJ1-3; perhaps TRBD1 as D (6 bases). This CDR3 has 13 residues. Germline V gene sequence: CDR1 MGHDK, CDR2 SYGVNS. V was shortened by 4 bases and J by 8 bases, with 12 bases between the two germline ends. The CDR3 bases are TGTGCCAGCAGTGGACAGGTTCTGGACACCATATATTTT. Residues: CASSGQVLDTIYF. Full variable domain (outside the CDR3, taken from reference TRBV25-1 and TRBJ1-3): EADIYQTPRYLVIGTGKKITLECSQTMGHDKMYWYQQDPGMELHLIHYSYGVNSTEKGDLSSESTVSRIRTEHFPLTLESARPSHTSQYLCASSGQVLDTIYFGEGSWLTVV.

This chain connects TRBV3-1 (or the pseudogene TRBV3-2) to TRBJ2-1; 10 bases agree with TRBD2. The CDR3 length is 16 residues. With 1 base clipped from V and 9 bases from J, the junction kept 9 bases outside the gene matches. Germline V gene data show CDR1 as LGHDT and CDR2 as YNNKEL (reference sequence). The CDR3 reads CASSQVSSGGAIEQFF. In nucleotides, the CDR3 is TGTGCCAGCAGCCAAGTTTCCAGCGGGGGGGCCATTGAGCAGTTCTTC.

V is TRBV4-1 and J is TRBJ1-2; 7 bases are a match to TRBD1. The germline V gene encodes CDR1 MGHRA and CDR2 YSYEKL. The CDR3 length is 17 residues. J gave up 6 bases and V 1 base, and 14 bases lay outside the gene matches. The CDR3: CASSQVSSRQGQHGYTF. The CDR3 DNA reads as TGCGCCAGCAGCCAAGTTTCAAGTAGACAGGGACAACATGGCTACACCTTC.

V is TRBV27 and J is TRBJ2-7, with 8 bases matching TRBD1. Germline lookup yields CDR1 MNHEY and CDR2 SMNVEV (reference sequence). The V segment lost 7 bases and the J segment 2 bases; nucleotides outside the gene matches: 7. There are 14 residues in the CDR3. CDR3: CASTRGQGTYEQYF. CDR3 sequence (DNA): TGTGCCAGCACCCGCGGACAGGGAACCTACGAGCAGTACTTC.

The table lists this clone with many counts. The chain is built from TRBV7-6 and TRBJ1-1, with 8 bases aligning to TRBD1. V was clipped by 6 bases and J by 6 bases; unmatched bases: 18. Germline CDR1 is SGHVS and CDR2 is FNYEAQ. The CDR3 covers 17 residues. CDR3 coding DNA: TGTGCCAGCAGTCCCTGGGACAGGTCGGCATCACGGGCTGAAGCTTTCTTT. This sequence encodes CASSPWDRSASRAEAFF.

The rearrangement uses TRBV3-1 (or the pseudogene TRBV3-2) and TRBJ2-7, with D unresolved. Germline V gene data show CDR1 as LGHDT and CDR2 as YNNKEL (reference sequence). Trimming pared 4 bases from V and 0 bases from J, leaving 10 bases between. CDR3 length: 14 amino acids. The CDR3 region is CASSPDTDSYEQYF. CDR3 DNA: TGTGCCAGCAGCCCCGACACGGACTCCTACGAGCAGTACTTC.

The chain couples TRBV6-5 to TRBJ2-1; 9 bases are a match to TRBD2. V gave up 2 bases and J gave up 6 bases; unmatched junction bases: 8. Per germline, CDR1 MNHEY and CDR2 SVGAGI. The CDR3 consists of 16 residues. CDR3 region: CASSYGLAGNGNEQFF. The CDR3 DNA follows: TGTGCCAGCAGTTACGGGCTAGCGGGGAACGGCAATGAGCAGTTCTTC.